These 18 T cell receptor beta chains share one sample of origin, sequenced in a study of cytotoxic CD8 clonotypes in ibrutinib-treated CLL. Data came from immunoSEQ multiplex PCR; TCRdb stores just in-frame clones and leaves some out. Of around 91,000 clones listed, roughly 86% were seen once; the top ten hold 5.4%. The sample consisted of PBMCs, taken before ibrutinib treatment. Receptor source: a human donor with chronic lymphocytic leukemia.

The chain employs TRBV6-6 and TRBJ2-7; D may be TRBD1 (5 bases). This CDR3 region has 14 residues. Germline V CDR1 and CDR2: MNHNY, SVGAGI (reference sequence). V lost 2 bases, J lost 5 bases, and 13 bases lay in between. The CDR3 DNA reads TGTGCCAGCAGTTACGGTGGTACAGGCCACGAGCAGTACTTC. Amino acids: CASSYGGTGHEQYF.

This CDR3 is CASSWTMTNEKLFF. In DNA, the CDR3 is TGTGCCAGCAGTTGGACAATGACTAATGAAAAACTGTTTTTT. The genes are TRBV6-6 and TRBJ1-4, with D perhaps matching TRBD1 (5 bases). The V end lost 4 bases, the J end lost 2 bases, and 8 bases lay between the germline ends. Germline V CDR1 and CDR2: MNHNY, SVGAGI (reference sequence). This CDR3 region has 14 residues.

J is TRBJ2-3 and V is TRBV5-4, with D maybe TRBD1 (6 bases). V lost 4 bases and J 3 bases, leaving 15 bases between the germline ends. Germline V lookup: CDR1 SGHNT, CDR2 YYREEE (reference sequence). The CDR3 spans 15 residues. DNA of the CDR3: TGTGCCAGCAGCGCCGGGACATTGGGGACAGATACGCAGTATTTT. Its protein is CASSAGTLGTDTQYF.

The V and J genes are TRBV18 and TRBJ2-3, with TRBD1 matching over 8 bases. The CDR3 totals 13 residues. Germline V lookup: CDR1 KGHSH, CDR2 LQKENI. J was trimmed by 5 bases and V by 6 bases; bases with no gene match: 4. CDR3 amino acids: CASSPDRVDTQYF. The CDR3 coding sequence is TGTGCCAGCTCCCCGGACAGGGTAGATACGCAGTATTTT.

CDR3 loop: CASSLQGVNTEAFF. CDR3 in DNA: TGTGCCAGCAGCCTACAGGGGGTGAACACTGAAGCTTTCTTT. The V and J genes are TRBV28 and TRBJ1-1, with 8 bases that match TRBD1. Germline CDR1 and CDR2: MDHEN and SYDVKM. The CDR3 has 14 amino acids. Trimming removed 6 bases from V and 0 bases from J; junction bases left unmatched: 3.

The genes are TRBV11-3 and TRBJ2-7, with unresolved D. CDR1 SGHNT and CDR2 YENEEA come from the germline V gene. This CDR3 has 14 residues. V lost 2 bases and J lost 2, with 10 bases in between. CDR3 coding DNA: TGTGCCAGCAGCTTACGACGGGCAACCTACGAGCAGTACTTC. This translates into CASSLRRATYEQYF.

The chain employs TRBV27 and TRBJ2-7; no reliable D call. The CDR3 is 12 residues long. Trimming cost V 2 bases and J 6 bases, with 8 bases left between them. Germline CDR1 reads MNHEY; CDR2 reads SMNVEV (reference sequence). Written as DNA, the CDR3 is TGTGCCAGCAGTTTAGGTATCGGCGAGCAGTACTTC. Translated, it gives CASSLGIGEQYF.

V gene TRBV6-5 combines with J gene TRBJ2-3; TRBD2 matches 8 bases. The germline CDR1 and CDR2 sequences are MNHEY and SVGAGI. This CDR3 has 14 amino acids. J gave up 3 bases and V 7 bases, and 6 bases lay outside the gene matches. The DNA of the CDR3 is TGTGCCAGCACCTCGGGACTAGTGACAGATACGCAGTATTTT. It specifies CASTSGLVTDTQYF.

The chain joins TRBV5-4 to TRBJ2-7; D is unresolved. CDR3 length: 15 residues. Trimming cost V 0 bases and J 2 bases, with 12 bases left between them. Per the germline V gene, CDR1 is SGHNT and CDR2 is YYREEE (reference sequence). The CDR3 bases are TGTGCCAGCAGCTTGGGGCTGGTTGGGGCCTACGAGCAGTACTTC. This translates into CASSLGLVGAYEQYF.

CDR3 nucleotide sequence: TGCGCCAGCAGCCGGGGACACTACGCGAACACCGGGGAGCTGTTTTTT. It is translated as CASSRGHYANTGELFF. This rearrangement joins TRBV5-1 to TRBJ2-2; tentatively, D is TRBD1 (6 bases). CDR1 is SGHRS and CDR2 is YFSETQ in the germline V gene. V lost 4 bases, J lost 0 bases, and 13 bases lay in between. This CDR3 is 16 amino acids long.

J is TRBJ2-3 and V is TRBV6-6, with D maybe TRBD1 (6 bases). The CDR3 extends over 15 amino acids. Germline V lookup: CDR1 MNHNY, CDR2 SVGAGI (reference sequence). Trimming removed 0 bases at V and 4 bases at J, with 11 bases between. The CDR3 protein is CASSYSGRGSDTQYF. DNA for the CDR3: TGTGCCAGCAGTTACTCAGGCAGGGGATCAGATACGCAGTATTTT.

V and J are TRBV9 and TRBJ2-7, with unresolved D. The germline V gene encodes CDR1 SGDLS and CDR2 YYNGEE. Trimming shortened V by 0 bases and J by 3 bases, and 7 bases separated the two germline ends. CDR3 length: 13 residues. In DNA form, the CDR3 reads TGTGCCAGCAGCGTAGGACCCCACTACGAGCAGTACTTC. Translation: CASSVGPHYEQYF.

This chain joins TRBV4-1 and TRBJ2-1; weak D call: TRBD2 (5 bases). CDR1 and CDR2 (germline): MGHRA, YSYEKL. The CDR3 sequence is 15 residues long. V lost 4 bases to trimming and J lost 4 bases, with 14 bases between them. The CDR3 coding sequence is TGCGCCAGCAGCCTCTGGACTGGGAAGTACAATGAGCAGTTCTTC. Encoded protein: CASSLWTGKYNEQFF.

This chain links TRBV7-8 with TRBJ1-5; D remains unclear. Germline assignment: CDR1 SGHVS and CDR2 FQNEAQ. Trimming took off 0 bases at V and 6 bases at J, with 3 bases between the two ends. The CDR3 has 12 residues. This CDR3 reads CASSLALQPQHF. CDR3 nucleotides: TGTGCCAGCAGCTTAGCGCTTCAGCCCCAGCATTTT.

The rearrangement links TRBV7-9 to TRBJ2-7, with D unclear. Trimming pared 1 base from V and 2 bases from J, leaving 12 bases between. The CDR3 spans 15 residues. From germline, CDR1 is SEHNR and CDR2 FQNEAQ (reference sequence). The CDR3 sequence is CASSLVPQTTYEQYF. DNA of the CDR3: TGTGCCAGCAGCTTAGTGCCACAGACGACCTACGAGCAGTACTTC.

The CDR3 DNA reads TGTGCCAGTAGGTCCGGGTTCGGAGATACGCAGTATTTT. Translated: CASRSGFGDTQYF. The chain links TRBV19 to TRBJ2-3; D ambiguous. There are 13 residues in the CDR3. CDR1 is LNHDA, CDR2 SQIVND, per germline (reference sequence). V lost 6 bases and J 5 bases, leaving 12 bases between the germline ends.

The V and J genes are TRBV27 and TRBJ1-3; D unclear. CDR3 length: 13 amino acids. Germline CDR1 MNHEY, CDR2 SMNVEV (reference sequence). The V gene lost 6 bases and the J gene lost 8 bases, with 14 bases spanning the gap. The CDR3 DNA reads as TGTGCCAGCAGCCGCCTGGACGGATACACCATATATTTT. Encoded protein: CASSRLDGYTIYF.

The chain has TRBV2 and TRBJ2-5; 11 nucleotides agree with TRBD2. The junction had 5 bases not matched to a gene; V was cut back by 3 bases and J by 5 bases. The germline CDR1 and CDR2 sequences are SNHLY and FYNNEI. The CDR3 consists of 15 residues. This chain's CDR3 is CASSETSGIRETQYF. The CDR3 DNA reads as TGTGCCAGCAGTGAGACTAGCGGGATCCGGGAGACCCAGTACTTC.